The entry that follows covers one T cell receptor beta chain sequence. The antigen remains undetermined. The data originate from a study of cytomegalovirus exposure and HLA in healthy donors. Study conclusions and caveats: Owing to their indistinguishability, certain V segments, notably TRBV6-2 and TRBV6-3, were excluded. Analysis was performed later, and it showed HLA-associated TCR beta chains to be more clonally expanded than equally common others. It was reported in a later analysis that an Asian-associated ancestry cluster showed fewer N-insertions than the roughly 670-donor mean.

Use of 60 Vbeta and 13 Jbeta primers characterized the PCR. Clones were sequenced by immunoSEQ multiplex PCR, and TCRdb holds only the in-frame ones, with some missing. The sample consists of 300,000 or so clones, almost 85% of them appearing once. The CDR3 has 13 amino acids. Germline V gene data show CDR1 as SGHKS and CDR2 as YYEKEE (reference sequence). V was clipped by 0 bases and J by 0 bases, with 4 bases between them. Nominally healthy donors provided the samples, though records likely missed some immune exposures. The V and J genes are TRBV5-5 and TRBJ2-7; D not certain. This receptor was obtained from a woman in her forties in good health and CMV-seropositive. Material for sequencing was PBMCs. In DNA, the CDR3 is TGTGCCAGCAGCTTGGATCTCTCCTACGAGCAGTACTTC. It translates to CASSLDLSYEQYF.